A single sample is the source of the 18 T cell receptor beta chains below, sequenced in a study of blood T cells in healthy people across ages. Primers used in a second PCR of about 7 to 12 cycles were a sample-barcoded 5' primer and a J-beta primer mix. MiXCR, applied by TCRdb to the 5' RACE reads, yields one record per CDR3 protein. The table shows around 900,000 distinct CDR3 sequences, with roughly 50% occurring only once. Sequenced input: blood. These receptors all stem from a woman between 55 and 75 years old in good health.

The chain uses TRBV7-2 and TRBJ2-7; 7 bases map to TRBD1. The germline CDR1 and CDR2 sequences are SGHTA and FQGNSA. V was clipped by 5 bases and J by 0 bases; unmatched bases: 7. The CDR3 extends over 15 amino acids. This chain's CDR3 is CASSEGTASSYEQYF. In DNA, the CDR3 is TGTGCCAGCAGCGAGGGGACAGCGAGCTCCTACGAGCAGTACTTC.

This clonotype was recorded a few times. The chain combines TRBV12-3 or TRBV12-4 with TRBJ2-3; TRBD1 matches 9 bases. Losses at the gene ends were 6 bases for V and 6 bases for J; bases not matched to a gene: 7. This CDR3 is 14 amino acids long. CDR3 DNA: TGTGCCAGCAGCCACCGGACAGGGGAGGATACGCAGTATTTT. This sequence encodes CASSHRTGEDTQYF.

The gene calls are TRBV20-1 and TRBJ1-5; no clear D gene. V was trimmed by 4 bases and J by 0 bases, leaving 16 bases between them. CDR1 and CDR2 from the germline V gene are DFQATT and SNEGSKA (reference sequence). CDR3 length: 16 amino acids. The CDR3 coding sequence is TGCAGTGCTATCCAGTACCTACATTTTAGCAATCAGCCCCAGCATTTT. It specifies CSAIQYLHFSNQPQHF.

The table lists this clonotype with a few counts. At one end the junction does not follow the germline gene, possibly because of a read error. The V call is TRBV11-2, the J call TRBJ2-7; weak D call: TRBD1 (6 bases). The germline V gene encodes CDR1 SGHAT and CDR2 FQNNGV. This CDR3 contains 14 residues. The CDR3 reads CASSSDRSSYEQYF. The CDR3 DNA is TGTGCCAGCAGCTCCGACAGGAGCTCCTACGAGCAGTACTTT.

V usage is TRBV29-1 and J usage is TRBJ2-1, with 8 bases matching TRBD2. V lost 3 bases to trimming and J lost 3 bases; unmatched junction nucleotides: 7. The germline V gene has CDR1 SQVTM and CDR2 ANQGSEA. The length of the CDR3 is 15 residues. In DNA, the CDR3 is TGCAGCGTTGACGGGGGTACTAGCGGCTACAATGAGCAGTTCTTC. Encoded protein: CSVDGGTSGYNEQFF.

The sample holds a few counts of this clonotype. The CDR3: CASRPGLGGTGELFF. CDR3 in DNA: TGTGCCAGCAGACCCGGACTAGGGGGGACCGGGGAGCTGTTTTTT. The chain uses TRBV6-5 and TRBJ2-2, with a tentative D call TRBD2 (7 bases). The CDR3 consists of 15 residues. V dropped 6 bases and J dropped 5 bases, with 16 bases sitting between them. Germline V gene sequence: CDR1 MNHEY, CDR2 SVGAGI.

The chain employs TRBV20-1 and TRBJ1-1, with 9 positions matching TRBD1. From germline, CDR1 is DFQATT and CDR2 SNEGSKA (reference sequence). V shed 5 bases and J 5 bases; nucleotides not matched to a gene: 6. The CDR3 runs to 13 residues. This chain's CDR3 is CSAGTGGWTEAFF. CDR3 bases: TGCAGTGCTGGTACAGGGGGCTGGACTGAAGCTTTCTTT.

V and J are TRBV19 and TRBJ2-1, with a tentative D call TRBD2 (6 bases). V gave up 3 bases and J gave up 0 bases, with 12 bases separating them. The CDR3 spans 16 residues. The germline V gene encodes CDR1 LNHDA and CDR2 SQIVND (reference sequence). In nucleotides, the CDR3 is TGTGCCAGTAGTATCCGCGGGAAAAGCTCCTACAATGAGCAGTTCTTC. Residues: CASSIRGKSSYNEQFF.

This clonotype appeared a few times. The chain employs TRBV12-3 or TRBV12-4 and TRBJ1-5, with TRBD1 matching over 7 bases. V gave up 6 bases and J gave up 2 bases; unmatched junction bases: 7. This CDR3 contains 15 residues. The CDR3 DNA follows: TGTGCCAGCAGCTATGACAGGGTTGGCAATCAGCCCCAGCATTTT. Encoded protein: CASSYDRVGNQPQHF.

This rearrangement joins TRBV5-1 to TRBJ2-4, with D possibly TRBD2 on 5 matching bases. The J call is doubtful: the DNA matches TRBJ2-7 better. Germline lookup yields CDR1 SGHRS and CDR2 YFSETQ. This CDR3 spans 16 amino acids. The DNA for the CDR3 is TGCGCCAGCAGCTTGAGTTCGGGTCAGCGGACCTACGAGCAGTACTTC. Translated: CASSLSSGQRTYEQYF.

The chain is built from TRBV6-2 or TRBV6-3 and TRBJ2-1, with 9 bases that match TRBD2. The J call is uncertain, as TRBJ2-7 better fits the DNA end. There are 14 residues in the CDR3. Germline CDR1 and CDR2: MNHEY and SVGEGT. CDR3 nucleotides: TGTGCCAGCACCACCGGGACTAGCTACAATGAGCAGTACTTC. It codes for CASTTGTSYNEQYF.

This chain joins TRBV15 and TRBJ2-7, with 8 bases that match TRBD1. V was pared by 5 bases and J by 3 bases, with 9 bases of the junction left unmatched. Germline CDR1 LNHNV, CDR2 YYDKDF (reference sequence). The CDR3 is 15 amino acids. The CDR3 reads CATSREVDRDYEQYF. The CDR3 DNA is TGTGCCACCAGCCGCGAGGTGGACAGGGACTACGAGCAGTACTTC.

V is TRBV9 and J is TRBJ1-2, with 8 bases that match TRBD1. This CDR3 is built from 17 residues. V lost 0 bases and J lost 7; bases outside the gene matches: 14. CDR1 SGDLS and CDR2 YYNGEE come from the germline V gene. As DNA, the CDR3 is TGTGCCAGCAGCGTAGACCGACAGACAGGGGAATTTGGTGGCTACACCTTC. Translation: CASSVDRQTGEFGGYTF.

The V and J genes are TRBV3-1 and TRBJ1-6, with a tentative D call TRBD1 (5 bases). Germline CDR1 LGHDT, CDR2 YNNKEL (reference sequence). This CDR3 has 14 amino acids. With 4 bases removed from V and 5 bases from J, the gap between germline ends came to 9 bases. CDR3: CASSRVGDNSPLHF. The CDR3 DNA reads TGTGCCAGCAGCCGAGTGGGGGATAATTCACCCCTCCACTTT.

The chain combines TRBV7-3 with TRBJ2-2; possible D gene TRBD2, 6 bases. The CDR3 loop spans 15 amino acids. The germline gives CDR1 SGHTA, CDR2 FQGTGA. V was pared by 3 bases and J by 4 bases, with 12 bases between. The chain's CDR3 is CASSLSGAGTGELFF. The CDR3 coding sequence is TGTGCCAGCAGCTTGTCGGGAGCCGGCACCGGGGAGCTGTTTTTT.

The chain combines TRBV29-1 with TRBJ2-5, with TRBD1 identical over 7 bases. Losses at the gene ends were 7 bases for V and 2 bases for J; bases not matched to a gene: 13. The CDR3 totals 15 residues. From germline, CDR1 is SQVTM and CDR2 ANQGSEA. The DNA of the CDR3 is TGCAGCGCCCTAAAAACGGGACAGCCGCAAGAGACCCAGTACTTC. The encoded protein is CSALKTGQPQETQYF.

The V gene is TRBV5-1, the J gene TRBJ2-1, with 9 nucleotides matching TRBD2. The CDR3 spans 16 residues. The germline V gene has CDR1 SGHRS and CDR2 YFSETQ. The junction had 11 bases not matched to a gene; V was cut back by 1 base and J by 9 bases. CDR3 amino acids: CASSLTQGGRASEQFF. The CDR3 region has the DNA TGCGCCAGCAGCTTGACCCAGGGCGGGAGGGCCAGTGAGCAGTTCTTC.

This chain connects TRBV28 to TRBJ2-3; TRBD1 is a possible D gene (5 bases). The CDR3 totals 16 residues. The germline V gene encodes CDR1 MDHEN and CDR2 SYDVKM. V was shortened by 7 bases and J by 1 base, with 18 bases between the two germline ends. This CDR3 reads CASTNPVGLGTDTQYF. In DNA, the CDR3 is TGTGCCAGCACCAACCCGGTGGGGCTGGGCACAGATACGCAGTATTTT.